The rows below give T cell receptor beta chains drawn from one sample of a study of OX40 agonist ivuxolimab in advanced cancers. Sequenced by immunoSEQ multiplex PCR; TCRdb stores in-frame clones only, minus some. The data hold around 62,000 clones, with 80% to 90% observed a single time. The source material was CD4+ or CD8+ T cells sorted from blood, sampled in a trial of the OX40 agonist ivuxolimab. These receptors came from an adult with an advanced solid tumor such as melanoma, head and neck, liver or kidney cancer. The CDR3 runs from the conserved cysteine through the conserved F or W. Fields, in order: V gene, clone size, CDR3 length, D gene, J gene, CDR3 DNA, CDR3 protein. D genes are given only for firm matches. A clone size is listed for some rows: how often the clone was seen (once, few, many), or a class if it is expanded.

v_call: TRBV9
clone_size: NA
cdr3_length: 12
d_call: NA
j_call: TRBJ1-3
cdr3_nt: TGTGCCAGCAGCGTAGTAGGGAACACCATATATTTT
cdr3_aa: CASSVVGNTIYF

v_call: TRBV6-5
clone_size: NA
cdr3_length: 14
d_call: NA
j_call: TRBJ2-7
cdr3_nt: TGTGCCAGCAGACCTAGGGGAGGCTCCTACGAGCAGTACTTC
cdr3_aa: CASRPRGGSYEQYF

v_call: TRBV7-8
clone_size: NA
cdr3_length: 14
d_call: TRBD1
j_call: TRBJ1-5
cdr3_nt: TGTGCCAGCAGCTTCCGGGACAGGAATCAGCCCCAGCATTTT
cdr3_aa: CASSFRDRNQPQHF

v_call: TRBV25-1
clone_size: once
cdr3_length: 13
d_call: TRBD1
j_call: TRBJ2-7
cdr3_nt: TGTGCCAGCAGTCCCAACGACAGGGAAGAGCAGTACTTC
cdr3_aa: CASSPNDREEQYF

v_call: TRBV18
clone_size: NA
cdr3_length: 15
d_call: TRBD1
j_call: TRBJ2-1
cdr3_nt: TGTGCCAGCTCACCCCGGGACAGCCGCTACAATGAGCAGTTCTTC
cdr3_aa: CASSPRDSRYNEQFF

v_call: TRBV5-6
clone_size: NA
cdr3_length: 15
d_call: TRBD1
j_call: TRBJ2-3
cdr3_nt: TGTGCCAGCAGCCGGGACAGGGGGGGCACAGATACGCAGTATTTT
cdr3_aa: CASSRDRGGTDTQYF

v_call: TRBV7-9
clone_size: few
cdr3_length: 13
d_call: TRBD1
j_call: TRBJ1-2
cdr3_nt: TGTGCCAGCAGCGTAGGACAGGCCTATGGCTACACCTTC
cdr3_aa: CASSVGQAYGYTF

v_call: TRBV25-1
clone_size: once
cdr3_length: 14
d_call: TRBD1
j_call: TRBJ2-3
cdr3_nt: TGTGCCAGCAGCTTAGACAGGGCGGCAGATACGCAGTATTTT
cdr3_aa: CASSLDRAADTQYF

v_call: TRBV29-1
clone_size: NA
cdr3_length: 12
d_call: NA
j_call: TRBJ2-2
cdr3_nt: TGCAGCGCAGCCGGGACCCCCGGGGAGCTGTTTTTT
cdr3_aa: CSAAGTPGELFF

v_call: TRBV5-8
clone_size: once
cdr3_length: 11
d_call: NA
j_call: TRBJ1-2
cdr3_nt: TGTGCCAGCAGCTTGTTTTATGGCTACACCTTC
cdr3_aa: CASSLFYGYTF

v_call: TRBV14
clone_size: NA
cdr3_length: 13
d_call: NA
j_call: TRBJ1-6
cdr3_nt: TGTGCCAGCAGCCAAAATGGTGATTCACCCCTCCACTTT
cdr3_aa: CASSQNGDSPLHF

v_call: TRBV7-2
clone_size: NA
cdr3_length: 14
d_call: NA
j_call: TRBJ2-5
cdr3_nt: TGTGCCAGCAGCTTAGTGACAGTCCAAGAGACCCAGTACTTC
cdr3_aa: CASSLVTVQETQYF

v_call: TRBV15
clone_size: NA
cdr3_length: 15
d_call: TRBD2
j_call: TRBJ2-3
cdr3_nt: TGTGCCACCAGCCAAACTAGCGGGAGCACAGATACGCAGTATTTT
cdr3_aa: CATSQTSGSTDTQYF

v_call: TRBV7-2
clone_size: NA
cdr3_length: 17
d_call: TRBD2
j_call: TRBJ2-1
cdr3_nt: TGTGCCAGCAGCTTATCCATCGGGACTAGCGACGGGAGTGAGCAGTTCTTC
cdr3_aa: CASSLSIGTSDGSEQFF

v_call: TRBV25-1
clone_size: NA
cdr3_length: 13
d_call: NA
j_call: TRBJ2-7
cdr3_nt: TGTGCCAGCAGTGAAGGGGCCAGGTACGAGCAGTACTTC
cdr3_aa: CASSEGARYEQYF

v_call: TRBV6-6
clone_size: once
cdr3_length: 15
d_call: TRBD2
j_call: TRBJ2-3
cdr3_nt: TGTGCCAGCAGTTACCCCGGGGGGAGCACAGATACGCAGTATTTT
cdr3_aa: CASSYPGGSTDTQYF

v_call: TRBV7-2
clone_size: NA
cdr3_length: 15
d_call: NA
j_call: TRBJ2-7
cdr3_nt: TGTGCCAGCAGCTTAGTCGGGGTGAGCTCCTACGAGCAGTACTTC
cdr3_aa: CASSLVGVSSYEQYF

v_call: TRBV5-6
clone_size: NA
cdr3_length: 14
d_call: NA
j_call: TRBJ1-5
cdr3_nt: TGTGCCAGCAGCACCAGGAGAAGCAATCAGCCCCAGCATTTT
cdr3_aa: CASSTRRSNQPQHF

v_call: TRBV7-2
clone_size: NA
cdr3_length: 14
d_call: TRBD1
j_call: TRBJ1-3
cdr3_nt: TGTGCCAGCCGAAACCAGGGGGCGGGAAACACCATATATTTT
cdr3_aa: CASRNQGAGNTIYF

v_call: TRBV7-3
clone_size: NA
cdr3_length: 15
d_call: TRBD2
j_call: TRBJ2-1
cdr3_nt: TGTGCCAGCAGCTCCCTAGCGGGAGGGGACAATGAGCAGTTCTTC
cdr3_aa: CASSSLAGGDNEQFF

v_call: TRBV2
clone_size: NA
cdr3_length: 14
d_call: NA
j_call: TRBJ1-4
cdr3_nt: TGTGCCAGCAGTGGGTCAGGAGGGTACGGAAAACTGTTTTTT
cdr3_aa: CASSGSGGYGKLFF

v_call: TRBV11-2
clone_size: NA
cdr3_length: 15
d_call: NA
j_call: TRBJ2-5
cdr3_nt: TGTGCCAGCAGCCCGCAGGGTGGGAGCGGAGAGACCCAGTACTTC
cdr3_aa: CASSPQGGSGETQYF

v_call: TRBV5-1
clone_size: once
cdr3_length: 14
d_call: TRBD1
j_call: TRBJ2-5
cdr3_nt: TGCGCCAGCAGCTTGACAGGGGACCAAGAGACCCAGTACTTC
cdr3_aa: CASSLTGDQETQYF

v_call: TRBV18
clone_size: NA
cdr3_length: 15
d_call: TRBD2
j_call: TRBJ2-7
cdr3_nt: TGTGCCAGCTCAGAAGGACTAGCGGGAGACTACGAGCAGTACTTC
cdr3_aa: CASSEGLAGDYEQYF

v_call: TRBV6-5
clone_size: NA
cdr3_length: 16
d_call: TRBD1
j_call: TRBJ1-1
cdr3_nt: TGTGCCAGCAGTTATCTACCGGGACAGGGACACACTGAAGCTTTCTTT
cdr3_aa: CASSYLPGQGHTEAFF

v_call: TRBV25-1
clone_size: NA
cdr3_length: 14
d_call: NA
j_call: TRBJ2-7
cdr3_nt: TGTGCCAACCTTGTGATCTCAGCACCATACGAGCAGTACTTC
cdr3_aa: CANLVISAPYEQYF

v_call: TRBV27
clone_size: once
cdr3_length: 13
d_call: NA
j_call: TRBJ2-5
cdr3_nt: TGTGCCAGCAGTTTAGGCATAAGGGAGACCCAGTACTTC
cdr3_aa: CASSLGIRETQYF

v_call: TRBV28
clone_size: NA
cdr3_length: 11
d_call: NA
j_call: TRBJ2-5
cdr3_nt: TGTGCCAGCCAAGCGGAAGGGACCCAGTACTTC
cdr3_aa: CASQAEGTQYF

v_call: TRBV6-1
clone_size: NA
cdr3_length: 12
d_call: NA
j_call: TRBJ1-2
cdr3_nt: TGTGCCAGCAGTTCCCCGTGGTATGGCTACACCTTC
cdr3_aa: CASSSPWYGYTF

v_call: TRBV5-1
clone_size: NA
cdr3_length: 15
d_call: TRBD1
j_call: TRBJ1-4
cdr3_nt: TGCGCCAGCAGCCTACAGGGGGCCCCTAATGAAAAACTGTTTTTT
cdr3_aa: CASSLQGAPNEKLFF

v_call: TRBV27
clone_size: few
cdr3_length: 12
d_call: TRBD2
j_call: TRBJ2-7
cdr3_nt: TGTGCCAGCACCACCGGGGGGAGAGAGCAGTACTTC
cdr3_aa: CASTTGGREQYF

v_call: TRBV6-5
clone_size: NA
cdr3_length: 13
d_call: NA
j_call: TRBJ2-1
cdr3_nt: TGTGCCAGCAGGAAACAGGGAACCAATGAGCAGTTCTTC
cdr3_aa: CASRKQGTNEQFF

v_call: TRBV19
clone_size: NA
cdr3_length: 15
d_call: TRBD1
j_call: TRBJ2-3
cdr3_nt: TGTGCCAGTAGGGGACAGGGTCGGATCACAGATACGCAGTATTTT
cdr3_aa: CASRGQGRITDTQYF

v_call: TRBV27
clone_size: NA
cdr3_length: 13
d_call: NA
j_call: TRBJ2-1
cdr3_nt: TGTGCCAGCAGTTTTCGGCTCTACAATGAGCAGTTCTTC
cdr3_aa: CASSFRLYNEQFF

v_call: TRBV6-5
clone_size: NA
cdr3_length: 14
d_call: NA
j_call: TRBJ1-6
cdr3_nt: TGTGCCAGCAGTTACTCTGGGTCCCCCTCACCCCTCCACTTT
cdr3_aa: CASSYSGSPSPLHF

v_call: TRBV4-1
clone_size: many
cdr3_length: 14
d_call: NA
j_call: TRBJ1-5
cdr3_nt: TGCGCCAGCAGCCAGCAGGAAAAGAGTCAGCCCCAGCATTTT
cdr3_aa: CASSQQEKSQPQHF

v_call: TRBV6-6
clone_size: NA
cdr3_length: 15
d_call: NA
j_call: TRBJ2-4
cdr3_nt: TGTGCCAGCACACAGTCGAATGTAGCCAAAAACATTCAGTACTTC
cdr3_aa: CASTQSNVAKNIQYF

v_call: TRBV28
clone_size: NA
cdr3_length: 13
d_call: TRBD2
j_call: TRBJ2-4
cdr3_nt: TGTGCCAGAATCGGCGGGAGAAGGAACATTCAGTACTTC
cdr3_aa: CARIGGRRNIQYF

v_call: TRBV6-5
clone_size: NA
cdr3_length: 15
d_call: NA
j_call: TRBJ1-6
cdr3_nt: TGTGCCAGCACCCAAGTGGGAGGGGAGAGTTCACCCCTCCACTTT
cdr3_aa: CASTQVGGESSPLHF

v_call: TRBV2
clone_size: NA
cdr3_length: 15
d_call: NA
j_call: TRBJ1-1
cdr3_nt: TGTACCAGCAGTGAAGCAGGCGACAGTTACACTGAAGCTTTCTTT
cdr3_aa: CTSSEAGDSYTEAFF

v_call: TRBV2
clone_size: few
cdr3_length: 11
d_call: NA
j_call: TRBJ2-7
cdr3_nt: TGTGCCAGCAGTAGGGACGGCGAGCAGTACTTC
cdr3_aa: CASSRDGEQYF

v_call: TRBV6-5
clone_size: NA
cdr3_length: 16
d_call: TRBD1
j_call: TRBJ1-1
cdr3_nt: TGTGCCAGCAGTTACTCATCCAGGGGGCGTAGGGCTGAAGCTTTCTTT
cdr3_aa: CASSYSSRGRRAEAFF

v_call: TRBV5-1
clone_size: NA
cdr3_length: 13
d_call: NA
j_call: TRBJ1-4
cdr3_nt: TGCGCCAGCAGCTTTGAACTTAATGAAAAACTGTTTTTT
cdr3_aa: CASSFELNEKLFF

v_call: TRBV5-8
clone_size: NA
cdr3_length: 15
d_call: TRBD2
j_call: TRBJ2-2
cdr3_nt: TGTGCCAGCAGCTTTAGCGGGAGGGCCGCCGGGGAGCTGTTTTTT
cdr3_aa: CASSFSGRAAGELFF

v_call: TRBV10-3
clone_size: NA
cdr3_length: 14
d_call: NA
j_call: TRBJ2-7
cdr3_nt: TGTGCCATCAGTGAGGCGGACACCGTATACGAGCAGTACTTC
cdr3_aa: CAISEADTVYEQYF

v_call: TRBV28
clone_size: NA
cdr3_length: 12
d_call: NA
j_call: TRBJ1-2
cdr3_nt: TGTGCCAGCAGTTTACAGGTAGATGGCTACACCTTC
cdr3_aa: CASSLQVDGYTF

v_call: TRBV6-6
clone_size: few
cdr3_length: 13
d_call: NA
j_call: TRBJ1-1
cdr3_nt: TGTGCCAGCGCGAGCCAGTCGAACACTGAAGCTTTCTTT
cdr3_aa: CASASQSNTEAFF

v_call: TRBV5-4
clone_size: once
cdr3_length: 12
d_call: NA
j_call: TRBJ2-1
cdr3_nt: TGTGCCAGCAGCTTGGTTCAGAATGAGCAGTTCTTC
cdr3_aa: CASSLVQNEQFF

v_call: TRBV28
clone_size: NA
cdr3_length: 16
d_call: NA
j_call: TRBJ2-7
cdr3_nt: TGTGCCAGCAGCTCCCCGTGGCAGGGCTGGTTGTACGAGCAGTACTTC
cdr3_aa: CASSSPWQGWLYEQYF

v_call: TRBV9
clone_size: NA
cdr3_length: 13
d_call: NA
j_call: TRBJ1-1
cdr3_nt: TGTGCCAGCAGCGTAGCTACTAACACTGAAGCTTTCTTT
cdr3_aa: CASSVATNTEAFF

v_call: TRBV10-1
clone_size: NA
cdr3_length: 19
d_call: TRBD2
j_call: TRBJ2-2
cdr3_nt: TGCGCCAGCAGTGAGTCCTTACTAGCGGGAGCGTCCCGAACCGGGGAGCTGTTTTTT
cdr3_aa: CASSESLLAGASRTGELFF

v_call: TRBV7-9
clone_size: NA
cdr3_length: 14
d_call: TRBD1
j_call: TRBJ2-1
cdr3_nt: TGTGCCAGCAGCTTAAACAGGGACAGTTATGAGCAGTTCTTC
cdr3_aa: CASSLNRDSYEQFF

v_call: TRBV2
clone_size: few
cdr3_length: 12
d_call: TRBD1
j_call: TRBJ2-7
cdr3_nt: TGTGCCAGCGGAGGAAGGGCAGGGGGGCAGTACTTC
cdr3_aa: CASGGRAGGQYF

v_call: TRBV7-9
clone_size: NA
cdr3_length: 11
d_call: NA
j_call: TRBJ2-5
cdr3_nt: TGTGCCAGCAGCCCAGGAGAGACCCAGTACTTC
cdr3_aa: CASSPGETQYF

v_call: TRBV7-3
clone_size: NA
cdr3_length: 13
d_call: NA
j_call: TRBJ2-5
cdr3_nt: TGTGCCAGCAGCTTAGCCCTGGGGGAGACCCAGTACTTC
cdr3_aa: CASSLALGETQYF